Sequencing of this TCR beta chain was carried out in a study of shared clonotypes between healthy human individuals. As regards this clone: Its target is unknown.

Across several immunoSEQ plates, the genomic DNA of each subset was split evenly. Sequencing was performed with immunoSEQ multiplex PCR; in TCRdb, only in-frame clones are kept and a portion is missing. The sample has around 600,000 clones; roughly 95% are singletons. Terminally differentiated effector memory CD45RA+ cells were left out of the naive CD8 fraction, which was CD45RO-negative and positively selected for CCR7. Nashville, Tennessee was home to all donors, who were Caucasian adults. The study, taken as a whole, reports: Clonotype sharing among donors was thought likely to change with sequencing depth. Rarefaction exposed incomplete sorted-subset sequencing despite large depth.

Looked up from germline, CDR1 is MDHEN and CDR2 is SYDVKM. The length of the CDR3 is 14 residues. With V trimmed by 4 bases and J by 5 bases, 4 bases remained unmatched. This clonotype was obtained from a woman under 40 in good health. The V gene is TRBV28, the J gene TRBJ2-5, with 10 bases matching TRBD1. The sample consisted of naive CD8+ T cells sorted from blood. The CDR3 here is CASSSGQGLETQYF. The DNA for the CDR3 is TGTGCCAGCAGTTCGGGACAGGGGTTGGAGACCCAGTACTTC.